One and the same sample provided the 11 T cell receptor beta chains below, sequenced in a study of early T cells in non-severe SARS-CoV-2 infection. Using its own MiXCR run on the 5' RACE reads, TCRdb lists one record per CDR3 protein. Of 40,000 to 45,000 distinct CDR3 sequences listed, 11% are singletons. Sequenced sample: whole blood. The source of these receptors is an adult who was a healthcare worker with PCR-confirmed SARS-CoV-2 infection or an uninfected control (not recorded which).

This clonotype has at least ten counts. V usage is TRBV7-9 and J usage is TRBJ2-3; no clear D. The V and J ends lost 4 bases and 4 bases respectively, with 12 bases between them. In germline, CDR1 is SEHNR, CDR2 FQNEAQ (reference sequence). CDR3 size: 14 residues. The CDR3 here is CASSSGTSADTQYF. The CDR3 DNA reads as TGTGCCAGCAGCTCCGGCACCAGTGCAGATACGCAGTATTTT.

The CDR3 sequence is CASSSWQNTGELFF. CDR3 bases: TGTGCCAGCAGTTCATGGCAGAACACCGGGGAGCTGTTTTTT. The chain uses TRBV27 and TRBJ2-2, with no clear D. CDR3 length equals 14 residues. With 4 bases removed from V and 1 base from J, the gap between germline ends came to 7 bases. Germline CDR1 reads MNHEY; CDR2 reads SMNVEV (reference sequence).

This clonotype came up a few times. V and J are TRBV9 and TRBJ1-1, with D hard to call. CDR3 length: 14 amino acids. Per germline, CDR1 SGDLS and CDR2 YYNGEE. Trimming stripped 1 base from V and 1 base from J, with 8 bases between. The CDR3 spells CASSVNSGNTEAFF. Here the CDR3 DNA reads TGTGCCAGCAGCGTAAATTCAGGGAACACTGAAGCTTTCTTT.

CDR3 amino acids: CASSQKTSGTYEQYF. CDR3 sequence (DNA): TGCGCCAGCAGCCAAAAGACTAGCGGAACCTACGAGCAGTACTTC. The chain uses TRBV4-1 and TRBJ2-7, with 9 bases aligning to TRBD2. V lost 2 bases, J lost 2 bases, and 4 bases stayed unmatched. Germline CDR1 MGHRA, CDR2 YSYEKL. The CDR3 totals 15 residues.

This sequence joins TRBV7-9 and TRBJ1-4, with D unresolved. The germline V gene encodes CDR1 SEHNR and CDR2 FQNEAQ (reference sequence). V shed 3 bases and J shed 7 bases, with 9 bases lying between them. The length of the CDR3 is 13 residues. For the CDR3, the DNA is TGTGCCAGCAGCTTCAGGTTGAGTGAAAAACTGTTTTTT. Translating it yields CASSFRLSEKLFF.

This clonotype was recorded at least ten times. A much larger clone differs from this one at a single base, so this may be a read error. CDR3 sequence: CASSLVDRETYNEQLF. CDR3 bases: TGTGCCAGCAGCTTAGTCGACAGGGAGACCTACAATGAGCAGCTCTTC. The chain joins TRBV7-6 to TRBJ2-1; TRBD1 matches 7 bases. The V gene's germline CDR1 is SGHVS and CDR2 FNYEAQ. This CDR3 is built from 16 residues.

The chain recombines TRBV10-3 with TRBJ2-3; no clear D. V was clipped by 3 bases and J by 4 bases, with 11 bases between them. The CDR3 is 14 amino acids. Germline-derived CDR1 and CDR2 are ENHRY and SYGVKD. The CDR3: CAISDPTLADTQYF. The CDR3 coding sequence is TGTGCCATCAGTGATCCCACTCTCGCAGATACGCAGTATTTT.

By sample share, this clonotype is medium-sized (0.01 to 0.1%). The genes are TRBV4-2 and TRBJ2-7; the D is unclear. The CDR3 is made up of 13 amino acids. V dropped 0 bases and J dropped 0 bases, with 3 bases sitting between them. The germline V gene has CDR1 LGHNA and CDR2 YNFKEQ. The CDR3, as DNA: TGTGCCAGCAGCCAAGAGAGCTCCTACGAGCAGTACTTC. Translated: CASSQESSYEQYF.

At least ten counts were recorded for this clonotype. The rearrangement uses TRBV4-2 and TRBJ2-6, with 9 positions matching TRBD1. Germline loops: CDR1 LGHNA, CDR2 YNFKEQ. This CDR3 region has 17 residues. Trimming removed 7 bases from V and 2 bases from J; junction bases left unmatched: 9. This CDR3 reads CASTEDRGVAGANVLTF. The CDR3, as DNA: TGTGCCAGCACCGAGGACAGGGGTGTAGCTGGGGCCAACGTCCTGACTTTC.

Comments on this clonotype: A much larger clone differs by one base, so this may be a read error. This chain uses TRBV7-2 with TRBJ1-4; D not certain. The length of the CDR3 is 13 residues. Germline assignment: CDR1 SGHTA and CDR2 FQGNSA. The CDR3 sequence: CVSSFKGSRKLFF. DNA for the CDR3: TGTGTCAGCAGCTTCAAGGGATCCCGAAAACTGTTTTTT.

The sample holds many counts of this clonotype. The V call is TRBV6-2 or TRBV6-3, the J call TRBJ1-2, with unresolved D. The CDR3 is made up of 12 amino acids. The germline CDR1 and CDR2 sequences are MNHEY and SVGEGT. V lost 6 bases and J lost 3, with 8 bases in between. The CDR3 spells CASREPYYGYTF. In DNA form, the CDR3 reads TGTGCCAGCAGGGAGCCGTACTATGGCTACACCTTC.